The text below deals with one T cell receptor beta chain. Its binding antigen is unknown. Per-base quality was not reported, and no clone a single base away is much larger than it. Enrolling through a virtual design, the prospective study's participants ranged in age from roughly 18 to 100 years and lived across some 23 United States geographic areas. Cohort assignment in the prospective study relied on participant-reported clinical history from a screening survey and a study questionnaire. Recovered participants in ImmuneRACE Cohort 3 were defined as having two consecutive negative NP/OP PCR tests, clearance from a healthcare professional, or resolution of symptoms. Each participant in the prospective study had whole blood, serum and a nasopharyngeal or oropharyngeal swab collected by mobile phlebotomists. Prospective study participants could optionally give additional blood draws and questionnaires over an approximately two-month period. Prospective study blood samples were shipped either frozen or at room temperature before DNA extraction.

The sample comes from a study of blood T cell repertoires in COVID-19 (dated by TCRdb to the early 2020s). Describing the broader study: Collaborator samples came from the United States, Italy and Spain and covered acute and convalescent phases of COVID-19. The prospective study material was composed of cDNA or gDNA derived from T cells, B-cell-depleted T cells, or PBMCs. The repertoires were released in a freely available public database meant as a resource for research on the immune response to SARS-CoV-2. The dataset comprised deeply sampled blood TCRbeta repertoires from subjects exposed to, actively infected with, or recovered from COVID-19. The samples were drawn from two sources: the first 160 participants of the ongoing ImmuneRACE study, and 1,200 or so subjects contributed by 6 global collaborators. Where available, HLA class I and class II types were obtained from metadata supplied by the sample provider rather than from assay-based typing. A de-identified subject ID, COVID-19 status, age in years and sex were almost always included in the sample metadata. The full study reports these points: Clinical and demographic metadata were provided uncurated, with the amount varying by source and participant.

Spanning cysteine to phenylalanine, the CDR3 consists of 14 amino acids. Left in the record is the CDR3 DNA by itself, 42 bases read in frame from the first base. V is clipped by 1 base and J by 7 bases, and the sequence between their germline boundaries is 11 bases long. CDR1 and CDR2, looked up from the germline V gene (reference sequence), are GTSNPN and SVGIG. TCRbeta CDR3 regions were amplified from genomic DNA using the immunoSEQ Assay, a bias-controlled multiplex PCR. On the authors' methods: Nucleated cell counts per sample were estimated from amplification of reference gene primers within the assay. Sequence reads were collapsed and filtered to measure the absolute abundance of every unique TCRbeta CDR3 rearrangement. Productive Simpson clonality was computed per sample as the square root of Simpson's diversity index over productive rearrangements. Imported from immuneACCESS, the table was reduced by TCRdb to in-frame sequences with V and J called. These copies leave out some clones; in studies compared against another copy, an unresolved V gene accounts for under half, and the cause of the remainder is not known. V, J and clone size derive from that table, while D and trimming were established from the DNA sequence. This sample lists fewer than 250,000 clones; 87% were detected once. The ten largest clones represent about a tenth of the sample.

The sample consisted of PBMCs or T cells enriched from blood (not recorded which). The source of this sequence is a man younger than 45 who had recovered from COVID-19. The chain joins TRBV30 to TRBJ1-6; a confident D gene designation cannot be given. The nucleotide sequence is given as TGTGCCTGGAGTGCCCTTAGAATCAATTCACCCCTCCACTTT. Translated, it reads CAWSALRINSPLHF.